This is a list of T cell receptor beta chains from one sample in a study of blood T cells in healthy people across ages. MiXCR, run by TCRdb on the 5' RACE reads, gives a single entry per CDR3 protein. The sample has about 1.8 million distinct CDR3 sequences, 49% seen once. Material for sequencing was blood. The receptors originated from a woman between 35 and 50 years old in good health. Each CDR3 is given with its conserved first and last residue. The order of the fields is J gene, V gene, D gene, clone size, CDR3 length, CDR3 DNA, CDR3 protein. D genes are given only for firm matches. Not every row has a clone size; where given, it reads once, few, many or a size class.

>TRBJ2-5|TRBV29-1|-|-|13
TGCAGCGCACTACAGGGTCCGAGGGAGACCCAGTACTTC
CSALQGPRETQYF
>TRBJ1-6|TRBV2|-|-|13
TGTGCCAGCAGTAGGGACCCGAAGGGACCCCTCCACTTT
CASSRDPKGPLHF
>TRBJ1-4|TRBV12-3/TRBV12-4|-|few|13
TGTGCCAGCAGTTCTGGACCTAGGGTAAAACTGTTTTTT
CASSSGPRVKLFF
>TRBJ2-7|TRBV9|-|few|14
TGTGCCAGCAGCGTAGCGGCCGGCGCCTACGAGCAGTACTTC
CASSVAAGAYEQYF
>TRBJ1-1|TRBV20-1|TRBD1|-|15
TGCAGTGCTAGAGAAGAAGGGGGCCTGAATACTGAAGCTTTCTTT
CSAREEGGLNTEAFF
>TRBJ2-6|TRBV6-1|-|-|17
TGTGCCAGCAGTAGAGGTATAAAAATATCTGGGGCCAACGTCCTGACTTTC
CASSRGIKISGANVLTF
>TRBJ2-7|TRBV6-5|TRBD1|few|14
TGTGCCAGCAGTTATTTAGACAGGGGGTTCGAGCAGTACTTC
CASSYLDRGFEQYF
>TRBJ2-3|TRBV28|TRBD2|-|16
TGTGCCAGCAGTTTAGCTAGCGGTCGTAGCACAGAGACGCAGTATTTT
CASSLASGRSTETQYF
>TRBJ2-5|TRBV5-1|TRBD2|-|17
TGCGCCAGCAGCTTGGGGACTAGCGGGGCACGTGGAGAGACCCAGTACTTC
CASSLGTSGARGETQYF
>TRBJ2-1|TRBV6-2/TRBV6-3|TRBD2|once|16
TGTGCCAGCAGTTTACCCACTAGCGGCCCAACGAATGAGCAGTTCTTC
CASSLPTSGPTNEQFF
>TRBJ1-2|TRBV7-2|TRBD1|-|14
TGTGCCAGCAGCGGGGGGGGACAGGGGCATCGCTACACCTTC
CASSGGGQGHRYTF
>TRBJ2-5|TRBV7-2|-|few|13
TGTGCCAGCCGCCGGGAAGCTAGGGAGACCCAGTACTTC
CASRREARETQYF
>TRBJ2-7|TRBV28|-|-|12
TGTGCCAGCACGCGGAATGCCTACGAGCAGTACTTC
CASTRNAYEQYF
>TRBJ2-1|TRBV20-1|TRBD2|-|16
TGCAGTGCTAGAGATGTTGGGGACTACCCTAGGGATGAGCAGTTCTTC
CSARDVGDYPRDEQFF
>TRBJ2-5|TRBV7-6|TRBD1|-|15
TGTGCCAGCACCCTGTACCCCAGGGGGCGAGAGACCCAGTACTTC
CASTLYPRGRETQYF
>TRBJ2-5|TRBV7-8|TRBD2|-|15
TGTGCCAGCAGCTTACCCGGACTAGCACAAGAGACCCAGTACTTC
CASSLPGLAQETQYF
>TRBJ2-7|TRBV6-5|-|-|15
TGTGCCAGCAGCGTATTGGGGCAGGGTAGGGACGAGCAGTACTTC
CASSVLGQGRDEQYF
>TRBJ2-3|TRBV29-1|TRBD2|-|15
TGCAGCGTCCGGACTAGCGGGGCCCGCACAGATACGCAGTATTTT
CSVRTSGARTDTQYF
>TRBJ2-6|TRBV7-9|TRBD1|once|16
TGTGCCAGCAGCCTCTACGGGACAGCTGGGGCCAACGTCCTGACTTTC
CASSLYGTAGANVLTF
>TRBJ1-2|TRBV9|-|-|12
TGTGCCAGCAGCGTAGAACCGGAGGGCTACACCTTC
CASSVEPEGYTF
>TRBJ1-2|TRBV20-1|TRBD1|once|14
TGCAGTGCGGACGAAGGAGGGGGCTCCTATGGCTACACCTTC
CSADEGGGSYGYTF
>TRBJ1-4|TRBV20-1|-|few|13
TGCAGTGCTCCGGGACCCGTGGATGAAAAACTGTTTTTT
CSAPGPVDEKLFF
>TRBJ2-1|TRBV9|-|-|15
TGTGCCAGCAGCCCAACGGGGGTATGGTACAATGAGCAGTTCTTC
CASSPTGVWYNEQFF
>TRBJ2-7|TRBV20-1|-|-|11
TGCAGTGCCCTGGTGAACCACGAGCAGTACTTC
CSALVNHEQYF
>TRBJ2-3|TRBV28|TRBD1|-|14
TGTGCTTCTCAGGGGGACGTAGATGCAGATACGCAGTATTTT
CASQGDVDADTQYF
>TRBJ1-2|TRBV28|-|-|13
TGTGCCGCCACCAGGGTTTTTCGGAGTGGCTACACCTTC
CAATRVFRSGYTF
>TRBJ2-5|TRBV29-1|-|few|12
TGCAGCGTTGAACTTACTGGAGAGACCCAGTACTTC
CSVELTGETQYF
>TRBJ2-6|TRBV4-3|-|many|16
TGCGCCAGCAGCCAGTTACAGGGAACCGGGGCCAACGTCCTGACTTTC
CASSQLQGTGANVLTF
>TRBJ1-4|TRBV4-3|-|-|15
TGCGCCAGCAGCCAAACAGGGACAACTAATGAAAAACTGTTTTTT
CASSQTGTTNEKLFF